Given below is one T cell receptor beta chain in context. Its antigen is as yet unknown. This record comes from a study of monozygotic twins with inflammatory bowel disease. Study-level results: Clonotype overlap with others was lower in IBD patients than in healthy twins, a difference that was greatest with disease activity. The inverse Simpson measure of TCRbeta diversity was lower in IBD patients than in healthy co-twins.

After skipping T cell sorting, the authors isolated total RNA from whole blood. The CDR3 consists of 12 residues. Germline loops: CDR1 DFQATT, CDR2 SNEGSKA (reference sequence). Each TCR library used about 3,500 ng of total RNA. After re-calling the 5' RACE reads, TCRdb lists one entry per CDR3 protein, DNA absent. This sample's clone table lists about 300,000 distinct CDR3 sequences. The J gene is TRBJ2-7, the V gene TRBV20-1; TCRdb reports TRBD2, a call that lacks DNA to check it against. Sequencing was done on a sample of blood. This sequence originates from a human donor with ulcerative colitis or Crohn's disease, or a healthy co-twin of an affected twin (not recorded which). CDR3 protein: CSASRGTYEQYF.